These 30 T cell receptor beta chains came from one sample sequenced in a study of CD8 T cells in ankylosing spondylitis. Study-wide results and caveats: Roughly eight highly homologous variants made up a TCR beta motif that seemed to typify ankylosing spondylitis blood.

Antigens of these TCRs are unknown. From the 5' RACE reads, TCRdb called clonotypes with MiXCR, one entry per CDR3 protein. The sample includes about 700,000 distinct CDR3 sequences, about 20% of them seen just once. The sequenced sample consisted of blood, either unsorted or a sorted T cell fraction (not recorded which). The source is a male donor with ankylosing spondylitis.

This clonotype was seen only a few times. This chain uses TRBV9 with TRBJ1-1; TRBD1 might be the D (6 bases). The CDR3 totals 14 residues. Per the germline V gene, CDR1 is SGDLS and CDR2 is YYNGEE. Trimming cost V 0 bases and J 4 bases, with 10 bases left between them. Written as DNA, the CDR3 is TGTGCCAGCAGCGTAGAAGGGGGGTCCACTGAAGCTTTCTTT. Residues: CASSVEGGSTEAFF.

The table lists this clonotype with a few counts. CDR3 protein: CASSESGQGLVQYF. CDR3 bases: TGCGCCAGCAGTGAGTCGGGACAGGGACTGGTTCAGTACTTC. The rearrangement links TRBV10-2 to TRBJ2-4, with 9 positions matching TRBD1. CDR3 length: 14 amino acids. Germline-derived CDR1 and CDR2 are WSHSY and SAAADI. V lost 0 bases, J lost 11 bases, and 5 bases stayed unmatched.

This chain uses TRBV2 with TRBJ2-7; 8 bases are shared with TRBD1. The CDR3 consists of 14 residues. Per the germline V gene, CDR1 is SNHLY and CDR2 is FYNNEI. The trim removed 3 bases at V and 4 bases at J, leaving 5 bases unmatched. For the CDR3, the DNA is TGTGCCAGCAGTGAGACAGGGGTCGGGTACGAGCAGTACTTC. This gives the protein CASSETGVGYEQYF.

This clonotype occurred once. The conserved phenylalanine or tryptophan normally closing the CDR3 is absent here, so this likely arose from a read error. CDR3: CATSRLGLNTDTQYL. Here the CDR3 DNA reads TGTGCCACCAGCAGATTGGGACTCAACACAGATACGCAGTATCTT. The chain uses TRBV15 and TRBJ2-3; D perhaps matches TRBD2 (6 bases). Germline CDR1 and CDR2: LNHNV and YYDKDF (reference sequence). The CDR3 length is 15 residues. V was trimmed by 2 bases and J by 2 bases, leaving 11 bases between them.

The V call is TRBV7-9, the J call TRBJ1-4; no reliable D call. Germline assignment: CDR1 SEHNR and CDR2 FQNEAQ (reference sequence). The germline V and J ends were trimmed by 4 bases and 7 bases, with 7 bases remaining between them. The CDR3 is 12 amino acids. CDR3 bases: TGTGCCAGCAGCTCGAACAGTGAAAAACTGTTTTTT. Residues: CASSSNSEKLFF.

The rearrangement uses TRBV6-2 or TRBV6-3 and TRBJ2-4; 9 positions match TRBD1. V lost 5 bases and J lost 0; bases outside the gene matches: 11. This CDR3 has 18 residues. Germline V gene data show CDR1 as MNHEY and CDR2 as SVGEGT. The CDR3 region has the DNA TGTGCCAGCAGTCACGGGACAGGGACCCCTCTAGCCAAAAACATTCAGTACTTC. It encodes CASSHGTGTPLAKNIQYF.

V and J are TRBV3-1 and TRBJ1-1, with a tentative D call TRBD1 (5 bases). The length of the CDR3 is 15 residues. CDR1 is LGHDT, CDR2 YNNKEL, per germline (reference sequence). V lost 2 bases to trimming and J lost 5 bases, with 15 bases between them. The CDR3 sequence is CASSQLGGRMTEAFF. The CDR3 region has the DNA TGTGCCAGCAGCCAACTGGGGGGACGTATGACTGAAGCTTTCTTT.

The chain is built from TRBV24-1 and TRBJ2-5; a possible D gene is TRBD1 (6 bases). Trimming pared 3 bases from V and 8 bases from J, leaving 15 bases between. Germline V gene lookup returns CDR1 KGHDR and CDR2 SFDVKD. CDR3 length: 14 residues. CDR3 sequence: CATSDATGVGTQYF. The DNA of the CDR3 is TGTGCCACCAGTGATGCGACAGGTGTTGGTACCCAGTACTTC.

This clonotype was found a few times. The chain uses TRBV28 and TRBJ2-1; D might be TRBD1 (5 bases). This CDR3 spans 17 amino acids. The V gene lost 4 bases and the J gene lost 0 bases, with 16 bases spanning the gap. CDR1 MDHEN and CDR2 SYDVKM come from the germline V gene. CDR3 in amino acids: CASSWGSAIASYNEQFF. DNA of the CDR3: TGTGCCAGCAGTTGGGGCTCAGCGATCGCCTCCTACAATGAGCAGTTCTTC.

CDR3 nucleotide sequence: TGTGCCAGCAGTTACGGCCCCTGGGGGACTGAAGCTTTCTTT. This codes for CASSYGPWGTEAFF. V gene TRBV6-5 combines with J gene TRBJ1-1; a weak D match, TRBD1 (5 bases). There are 14 residues in the CDR3. Trimming cost V 2 bases and J 5 bases, with 12 bases left between them. From germline, CDR1 is MNHEY and CDR2 SVGAGI.

This clonotype was detected a few times. The CDR3 sequence is CASSAISGAWYEQYF. The CDR3 DNA sequence: TGTGCCAGCAGTGCTATTAGCGGGGCCTGGTACGAGCAGTACTTC. The rearrangement joins TRBV27 to TRBJ2-7; 8 bases match TRBD2. Germline V lookup: CDR1 MNHEY, CDR2 SMNVEV (reference sequence). This CDR3 contains 15 residues. V shed 5 bases, J shed 4 bases, and the junction held 10 bases outside the gene matches.

This chain uses TRBV20-1 with TRBJ2-2, with D tentatively TRBD2 (5 bases). Germline V gene lookup returns CDR1 DFQATT and CDR2 SNEGSKA (reference sequence). V lost 3 bases to trimming and J lost 6 bases, with 17 bases between them. This CDR3 is 15 amino acids long. Here the CDR3 DNA reads TGCAGTGCTAGGGCCCCCGGGGTTTCTGCCGGGGAGCTGTTTTTT. Translated: CSARAPGVSAGELFF.

The V and J genes are TRBV7-2 and TRBJ2-1, with D possibly matching TRBD2 (5 bases). V was shortened by 11 bases and J by 4 bases, with 9 bases between the two germline ends. This CDR3 has 11 residues. CDR1 and CDR2 (germline): SGHTA, FQGNSA. The chain's CDR3 is CAGGEYNEQFF. Here the CDR3 DNA reads TGTGCCGGAGGAGAGTACAATGAGCAGTTCTTC.

This clonotype was recorded a few times. The chain couples TRBV6-2 or TRBV6-3 to TRBJ2-1; TRBD2 agrees at 12 bases. This CDR3 comprises 20 residues. Losses at the gene ends were 3 bases for V and 7 bases for J; bases not matched to a gene: 19. The germline CDR1 and CDR2 sequences are MNHEY and SVGEGT. As DNA, the CDR3 is TGTGCCAGCAGTTATCCCCCAAAGAAATCGACTAGCGGGGGAGGAAATGAGCAGTTCTTC. The encoded protein is CASSYPPKKSTSGGGNEQFF.

This clonotype was observed a handful of times. This rearrangement joins TRBV6-1 to TRBJ2-5; 7 nucleotides agree with TRBD1. Germline lookup yields CDR1 MNHNS and CDR2 SASEGT. J lost 7 bases, V lost 6 bases, and 11 bases had no gene match. The CDR3 contains 14 residues. The DNA of the CDR3 is TGTGCCAGCAGCCCTAGACAGGGTAGGGGGACCCAGTACTTC. Its translation is CASSPRQGRGTQYF.

This chain's CDR3 is CASSYSHLSDSPLHF. Here the CDR3 DNA reads TGTGCCAGCAGTTACTCGCACCTTTCGGATTCACCCCTCCACTTT. This chain links TRBV6-5 with TRBJ1-6; D not certain. Trimming removed 0 bases from V and 8 bases from J, with 11 bases in between. CDR1 is MNHEY and CDR2 is SVGAGI in the germline V gene. CDR3 length: 15 amino acids.

This clonotype was seen a few times. The chain links TRBV2 to TRBJ2-5; D is undetermined. Deletions cut 3 bases from V and 1 base from J, with 12 bases between. Per germline, CDR1 SNHLY and CDR2 FYNNEI. The CDR3 covers 15 residues. The CDR3 spells CASSDTGGAQETQYF. CDR3 nucleotide sequence: TGTGCCAGCAGTGATACCGGCGGAGCCCAAGAGACCCAGTACTTC.

This clonotype was detected only a few times. The chain couples TRBV7-2 to TRBJ1-5; the D gene is possibly TRBD1 (5 bases). CDR1 and CDR2 from the germline V gene are SGHTA and FQGNSA. Trimming cost V 2 bases and J 4 bases, with 12 bases left between them. The CDR3 length is 15 residues. The CDR3 coding sequence is TGTGCCAGCAGCTTATCGGTCGGGACTAATCAGCCCCAGCATTTT. Encoded protein: CASSLSVGTNQPQHF.

The rearrangement links TRBV9 to TRBJ2-7; D might be TRBD1 or TRBD2, each matching 7 bases. The germline gives CDR1 SGDLS, CDR2 YYNGEE. The CDR3 totals 18 residues. V lost 0 bases and J lost 7, with 26 bases in between. CDR3 DNA sequence: TGTGCCAGCAGCGTAGCTCCCACCATAGAGACAGGGACTATGGAGCAGTACTTC. As protein: CASSVAPTIETGTMEQYF.

This clonotype was found a few times. This chain links TRBV4-2 with TRBJ2-7, with 9 positions matching TRBD1. Germline V gives CDR1 LGHNA, CDR2 YNFKEQ. Trimming removed 2 bases from V and 5 bases from J; junction bases left unmatched: 10. The CDR3 is 16 residues long. The CDR3 here is CASSQPGQGGNNEQYF. CDR3 DNA sequence: TGTGCCAGCAGCCAACCGGGACAGGGTGGTAACAACGAGCAGTACTTC.

The J gene is TRBJ2-7, the V gene TRBV2; D may match TRBD1 or TRBD2 (6 bases each). V gave up 0 bases and J gave up 2 bases, with 20 bases separating them. Germline V lookup: CDR1 SNHLY, CDR2 FYNNEI. The CDR3 contains 18 residues. The CDR3 protein is CASSEAFIGGRGAYEQYF. The CDR3 DNA follows: TGTGCCAGCAGTGAAGCATTTATCGGAGGAAGGGGGGCCTACGAGCAGTACTTC.

This chain links TRBV5-4 with TRBJ2-5, with TRBD2 identical over 7 bases. Trimming took 10 bases from V and 6 from J; bases not matched to a gene: 21. Germline-derived CDR1 and CDR2 are SGHNT and YYREEE (reference sequence). The CDR3 is 16 amino acids. This CDR3 is CAGGSSGFNSRQTQYF. Written as DNA, the CDR3 is TGTGCCGGGGGGAGTAGCGGGTTTAACTCCCGTCAGACCCAGTACTTC.

The chain carries TRBV7-8 and TRBJ1-3; the match to TRBD1 covers 8 bases. Germline CDR1 is SGHVS and CDR2 is FQNEAQ. The J segment lost 3 bases and the V segment lost 5 bases, leaving 6 bases of the junction unmatched. This CDR3 has 15 amino acids. The CDR3 protein is CASSPRTGHGNTIYF. For the CDR3, the DNA is TGTGCCAGCAGCCCACGGACAGGGCATGGAAACACCATATATTTT.

The V gene is TRBV20-1, the J gene TRBJ2-7; maybe TRBD2 (6 bases). V lost 6 bases and J lost 0, with 12 bases in between. Germline lookup yields CDR1 DFQATT and CDR2 SNEGSKA (reference sequence). This CDR3 spans 13 amino acids. CDR3 sequence (DNA): TGCAGTGCCAGGGACTTGCCCTCCTACGAGCAGTACTTC. Amino acids: CSARDLPSYEQYF.

This sequence joins TRBV10-3 and TRBJ2-7, with D perhaps given as TRBD1 or TRBD2 (6 bases each). V lost 10 bases to trimming and J lost 5 bases, with 21 bases between them. The CDR3 is 14 amino acids. CDR1 is ENHRY and CDR2 is SYGVKD in the germline V gene. CDR3 in DNA: TGTGCCACCGACCCAGGGGAGGTGAGAAACGAGCAGTACTTC. Protein: CATDPGEVRNEQYF.

The chain is built from TRBV27 and TRBJ1-2, with D perhaps TRBD1 (6 bases). Trimming removed 7 bases from V and 8 bases from J, with 17 bases in between. There are 13 residues in the CDR3. The V gene's germline CDR1 is MNHEY and CDR2 SMNVEV (reference sequence). The CDR3 DNA reads TGTGCCAGCACTGATTACAGGGATGGAGGCTACACCTTC. Residues: CASTDYRDGGYTF.

The gene calls are TRBV4-1 and TRBJ1-5; D is perhaps TRBD1 (5 bases). In germline, CDR1 is MGHRA, CDR2 YSYEKL. V lost 0 bases and J 7 bases, leaving 16 bases between the germline ends. CDR3 length equals 16 residues. The CDR3 DNA sequence: TGCGCCAGCAGCCAAGATCGGGGGAAAGTCAACCAGCCCCAGCATTTT. Amino acids: CASSQDRGKVNQPQHF.

The chain recombines TRBV28 with TRBJ2-1, with D possibly being TRBD1 or TRBD2 (5 bases each). The germline CDR1 and CDR2 sequences are MDHEN and SYDVKM. The CDR3 runs 14 residues. V gave up 7 bases and J gave up 3 bases, with 13 bases separating them. CDR3 loop: CASNPGAYYNEQFF. The CDR3 nucleotides are TGTGCCAGCAACCCCGGGGCATACTACAATGAGCAGTTCTTC. Full variable domain (remainder filled in from reference TRBV28 and TRBJ2-1): DVKVTQSSRYLVKRTGEKVFLECVQDMDHENMFWYRQDPGLGLRLIYFSYDVKMKEKGDIPEGYSVSREKKERFSLILESASTNQTSMYLCASNPGAYYNEQFFGPGTRLTVL.

This rearrangement joins TRBV7-9 to TRBJ1-2, with D possibly being TRBD1 (5 bases). There are 17 residues in the CDR3. V was trimmed by 1 base and J by 0 bases, leaving 15 bases between them. The germline gives CDR1 SEHNR, CDR2 FQNEAQ (reference sequence). Here the CDR3 reads CASSLGPWDGTNYGYTF. The CDR3 coding sequence is TGTGCCAGCAGCTTAGGGCCATGGGACGGCACTAACTATGGCTACACCTTC.

This clonotype was detected many times. V is TRBV12-3 or TRBV12-4 and J is TRBJ1-5; the match to TRBD1 covers 8 bases. This CDR3 comprises 17 residues. V lost 6 bases, J lost 1 base, and 11 bases stayed unmatched. CDR3 region: CASSKDREGGSNQPQHF. DNA for the CDR3: TGTGCCAGCAGCAAGGACAGGGAAGGGGGGAGCAATCAGCCCCAGCATTTT.